This T cell receptor beta chain was found in a study of T cell repertoires in Merkel cell carcinoma (dated by TCRdb to the late 2010s). Regarding the research as a whole: Patients who had received intralesional immunotherapy or systemic immune checkpoint blockade prior to the biopsy were excluded. The MCPyV-specific clonotypes were initially defined from expanded tumor-infiltrating lymphocytes through tetramer sorting, cloning and paired TCR sequencing. To be included, a participant needed a diagnosis of MCPyV-positive Merkel cell carcinoma and tumor-infiltrating lymphocytes that had been successfully expanded in vitro.

Every study subject tested positive for serum antibodies to T-antigen and had biopsy-confirmed Merkel cell carcinoma that was MCPyV-positive. Genomic DNA was extracted from roughly 6 adjacent 10-micron frozen tumor sections without cell sorting or culture. About 5 x 5 x 5 mm of tumor biopsy tissue was frozen in optimal cutting temperature compound. In the frozen biopsy, scout sections stained with hematoxylin and eosin confirmed plenty of Merkel cell carcinoma along with infiltrating cells. In regard to this clone: What antigen it recognizes has not been identified. No much larger clone exists at a distance of one base, and base qualities are not known.

Here is what the overall study found, with its caveats: No normal tissue biopsies were studied.

TRB CDR3 sequencing and data processing of tumor genomic DNA were performed with the immunoSEQ assay. In TCRdb, the immuneACCESS table is reduced to in-frame sequences with V and J assigned. These tables do not hold every clone; where another copy was compared, an unresolved V gene accounts for under half, and the others remain unexplained. This sample comprises fewer than 15,000 clones, approximately 80% of them detected only once. The ten biggest clones cover roughly a sixth of the sample. The CDR3 has 14 amino acids, counting the end cysteine and phenylalanine. The only DNA kept is the CDR3, 42 bases in frame from the first base. The germline ends are 15 bases apart after V is trimmed by 7 bases and J by 3 bases. Based on the germline V gene, the CDR1 and CDR2 sequences are SGHNT and YENEEA.

Sequencing was done on a sample of tumor tissue. This chain joins TRBV11-3 to TRBJ1-2, with TRBD1 as a weak D call on 5 bases. The TCR sequence derives from an adult with Merkel cell carcinoma. The CDR3 has the sequence CASTDRATDYGYTF. The DNA is TGTGCCAGCACCGACAGAGCTACCGACTATGGCTACACCTTC.